The 18 T cell receptor beta chains listed next were all sequenced from one sample in a study of blood T cells in healthy people across ages. A second about 6 to 11 cycle PCR used barcoded and J-beta primers. TCRdb used MiXCR to reprocess the 5' RACE reads, holding one entry per CDR3 protein. The sample contains over a million distinct CDR3 sequences, about 45% of which appear only once. The sequencing input was blood. The receptors come from a woman aged 18-29 years in good health.

The chain combines TRBV11-2 with TRBJ1-2, with 10 bases matching TRBD1. The germline V gene encodes CDR1 SGHAT and CDR2 FQNNGV. This CDR3 region has 16 residues. Germline trimming cut 1 base from V and 6 bases from J; bases unmatched to any gene: 8. The chain's CDR3 is CASSLGGGTGAHGYTF. CDR3 coding DNA: TGTGCCAGCAGCTTAGGGGGAGGGACAGGGGCCCATGGCTACACCTTC.

This clonotype was picked up a small number of times. The rearrangement uses TRBV6-5 and TRBJ2-3; 7 bases line up with TRBD2. This CDR3 comprises 16 residues. The germline gives CDR1 MNHEY, CDR2 SVGAGI. The J segment lost 7 bases and the V segment lost 2 bases, leaving 12 bases of the junction unmatched. The CDR3 DNA reads TGTGCCAGCAGTTACATGCGGGAGTGGGGTCCGAATACGCAGTATTTT. This gives the protein CASSYMREWGPNTQYF.

A few counts support this clonotype. The gene calls are TRBV21-1 and TRBJ1-1; TRBD1, the table's D call, lacks a check against the DNA. TRBV21-1 is listed as a pseudogene. This CDR3 region has 15 residues. DNA of the CDR3: TGTGCCAGCAGCAGCCGCAGGGTTATCGGCACTGAAGCTTTCTTT. It codes for CASSSRRVIGTEAFF.

The J gene is TRBJ1-2, the V gene TRBV5-1; D uncertain. The CDR3 totals 11 residues. CDR1 SGHRS and CDR2 YFSETQ come from the germline V gene. Deletions cut 0 bases from V and 12 bases from J, with 9 bases between. CDR3 DNA: TGCGCCAGCAGCTTGGGAGTGTTTCACACCTTC. It translates to CASSLGVFHTF.

This clonotype was seen a few times. V gene TRBV7-8 combines with J gene TRBJ2-6, with no clear D. The germline V and J ends were trimmed by 11 bases and 0 bases, with 14 bases remaining between them. The CDR3 covers 15 residues. From germline, CDR1 is SGHVS and CDR2 FQNEAQ. The CDR3 spells CALGLIVSGANVLTF. The CDR3, as DNA: TGTGCCTTGGGTTTGATAGTCTCTGGGGCCAACGTCCTGACTTTC.

This clonotype was recorded a few times. The DNA of the CDR3 is TGCAGCGTTAGACCTATCGTCAAGGAGACCCAGTACTTC. Its protein is CSVRPIVKETQYF. The genes are TRBV29-1 and TRBJ2-5, with D unresolved. The CDR3 sequence is 13 residues long. With 5 bases removed from V and 5 bases from J, the gap between germline ends came to 15 bases. From germline, CDR1 is SQVTM and CDR2 ANQGSEA.

The J gene is TRBJ2-7, the V gene TRBV12-5; D is unclear. Germline loops: CDR1 LGHNT, CDR2 FRNRAP. V dropped 3 bases and J dropped 10 bases, with 7 bases sitting between them. The CDR3 totals 10 residues. CDR3 loop: CASGFAAQYF. In nucleotides, the CDR3 is TGTGCTAGTGGTTTCGCGGCACAGTACTTC.

This clonotype came up many times. This rearrangement joins TRBV6-2 or TRBV6-3 to TRBJ1-2; TRBD1 matches at 9 bases. Germline loops: CDR1 MNHEY, CDR2 SVGEGT. The CDR3 totals 13 residues. Unmatched junction bases numbered 2, after V lost 6 bases and J lost 3 bases. The chain's CDR3 is CASSWTGDYGYTF. CDR3 DNA: TGTGCCAGCAGCTGGACAGGGGACTATGGCTACACCTTC.

This clonotype was observed a handful of times. V is TRBV10-3 and J is TRBJ2-1; the D is unclear. Trimming took 7 bases from V and 6 from J, leaving 16 bases between them. The CDR3 extends over 14 amino acids. Germline V CDR1 and CDR2: ENHRY, SYGVKD. This CDR3 is CAITSSKGRNEQFF. CDR3 nucleotides: TGTGCCATCACCTCCTCAAAAGGACGCAATGAGCAGTTCTTC.

Details on this clonotype: The junction departs from the called germline gene at one end, perhaps through a read error. The V call is TRBV5-1, the J call TRBJ2-7; 9 positions match TRBD1. Germline V gene data show CDR1 as SGHRS and CDR2 as YFSETQ. The CDR3 runs to 14 residues. The CDR3 bases are TGCGCCGGCAGCTTGGACAGGGGCACCTACGAGCAGTACTTC. This encodes CAGSLDRGTYEQYF.

The J gene is TRBJ1-1, the V gene TRBV7-6; tentatively, D is TRBD1 (5 bases). V was trimmed by 2 bases and J by 4 bases, leaving 14 bases between them. Germline V gene lookup returns CDR1 SGHVS and CDR2 FNYEAQ. The CDR3 spans 15 residues. CDR3 coding DNA: TGTGCCAGCAGCTTAAGCTGGGGCGCAGGCACTGAAGCTTTCTTT. Translation: CASSLSWGAGTEAFF.

This clonotype was detected only a few times. J is TRBJ2-1 and V is TRBV20-1; 8 nucleotides match TRBD2. V lost 5 bases and J lost 1; bases outside the gene matches: 7. The CDR3 consists of 15 residues. CDR1 and CDR2 from the germline V gene are DFQATT and SNEGSKA (reference sequence). Written as DNA, the CDR3 is TGCAGTGCTCTTCCGGGACTAGAGTCCTACAATGAGCAGTTCTTC. This codes for CSALPGLESYNEQFF.

The gene calls are TRBV19 and TRBJ2-7; D is ambiguous. The V and J ends lost 3 bases and 6 bases respectively, with 12 bases between them. Germline V gene data show CDR1 as LNHDA and CDR2 as SQIVND (reference sequence). This CDR3 spans 13 amino acids. CDR3 loop: CASSMVGYSEQYF. The CDR3 DNA reads TGTGCCAGTAGTATGGTGGGCTACTCCGAGCAGTACTTC.

The CDR3 loop is CATSRVGRGSTEAFF. The CDR3 DNA sequence: TGTGCCACCAGCAGAGTCGGCAGGGGAAGCACTGAAGCTTTCTTT. V is TRBV15 and J is TRBJ1-1; D is possibly TRBD1 (6 bases). The V gene lost 1 base and the J gene lost 4 bases, with 13 bases spanning the gap. The CDR3 totals 15 residues. CDR1 is LNHNV and CDR2 is YYDKDF in the germline V gene (reference sequence).

The chain uses TRBV20-1 and TRBJ1-2; the match to TRBD1 covers 9 bases. This CDR3 spans 13 amino acids. The V gene's germline CDR1 is DFQATT and CDR2 SNEGSKA (reference sequence). V lost 6 bases and J lost 6; bases outside the gene matches: 8. CDR3 DNA: TGCAGTGCAAAGGGGACAGGGAAGAATGGCTACACCTTC. Its protein product is CSAKGTGKNGYTF.

The chain uses TRBV20-1 and TRBJ2-5, with TRBD1 identical over 8 bases. Judging by the DNA end, TRBJ2-7 fits better; the J call may be wrong. The germline V gene encodes CDR1 DFQATT and CDR2 SNEGSKA (reference sequence). This CDR3 is 15 amino acids long. The CDR3 protein is CSASDPGQVYYEQYF. The CDR3 region has the DNA TGCAGTGCTTCAGACCCGGGACAGGTATACTACGAGCAGTACTTC.

A note on this clonotype: At one end the junction does not follow the germline gene, possibly because of a read error. The rearrangement links TRBV7-2 to TRBJ2-7; TRBD2 might be the D (6 bases). Germline V gives CDR1 SGHTA, CDR2 FQGNSA. The CDR3 has 14 amino acids. CDR3 bases: TGTGCCAGCGGCTTCCTTAACGGGGGCTACGAGCAGTACTTC. This translates into CASGFLNGGYEQYF.

The chain uses TRBV27 and TRBJ2-7, with no clear D. Germline assignment: CDR1 MNHEY and CDR2 SMNVEV (reference sequence). The V gene lost 0 bases and the J gene lost 0 bases, with 9 bases spanning the gap. The CDR3 spans 15 residues. CDR3 nucleotide sequence: TGTGCCAGCAGTTTATCGACGGTTTCCTCCTACGAGCAGTACTTC. Translation: CASSLSTVSSYEQYF.